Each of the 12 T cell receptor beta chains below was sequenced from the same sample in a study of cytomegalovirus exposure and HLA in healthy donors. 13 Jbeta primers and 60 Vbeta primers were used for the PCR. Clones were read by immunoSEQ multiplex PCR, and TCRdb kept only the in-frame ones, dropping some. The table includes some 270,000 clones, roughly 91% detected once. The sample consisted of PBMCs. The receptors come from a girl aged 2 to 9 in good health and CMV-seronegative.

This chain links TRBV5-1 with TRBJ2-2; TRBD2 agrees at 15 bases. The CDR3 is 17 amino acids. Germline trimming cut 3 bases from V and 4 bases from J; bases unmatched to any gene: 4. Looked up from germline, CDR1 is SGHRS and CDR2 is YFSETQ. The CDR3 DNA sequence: TGCGCCAGCAGCTGGGGACTAGCGGGGGGTATCACCGGGGAGCTGTTTTTT. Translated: CASSWGLAGGITGELFF.

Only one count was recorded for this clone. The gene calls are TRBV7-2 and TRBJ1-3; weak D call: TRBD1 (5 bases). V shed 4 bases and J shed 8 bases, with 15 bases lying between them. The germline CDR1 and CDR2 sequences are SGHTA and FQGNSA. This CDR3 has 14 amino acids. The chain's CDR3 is CASSSTVFVHTIYF. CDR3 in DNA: TGTGCCAGCAGCTCGACAGTGTTTGTGCACACCATATATTTT.

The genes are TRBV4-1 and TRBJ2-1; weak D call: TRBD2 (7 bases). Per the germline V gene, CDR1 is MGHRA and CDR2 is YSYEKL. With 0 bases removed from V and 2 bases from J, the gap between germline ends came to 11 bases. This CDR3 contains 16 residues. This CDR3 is CASSQDKGGAYNEQFF. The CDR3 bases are TGCGCCAGCAGCCAAGATAAGGGGGGGGCCTACAATGAGCAGTTCTTC.

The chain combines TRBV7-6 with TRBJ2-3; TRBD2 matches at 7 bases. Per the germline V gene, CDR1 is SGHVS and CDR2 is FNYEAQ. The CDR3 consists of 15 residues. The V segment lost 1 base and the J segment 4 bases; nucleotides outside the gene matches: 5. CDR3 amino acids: CASSLGAGVADTQYF. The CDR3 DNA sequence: TGTGCCAGCAGCTTAGGGGCGGGAGTGGCAGATACGCAGTATTTT.

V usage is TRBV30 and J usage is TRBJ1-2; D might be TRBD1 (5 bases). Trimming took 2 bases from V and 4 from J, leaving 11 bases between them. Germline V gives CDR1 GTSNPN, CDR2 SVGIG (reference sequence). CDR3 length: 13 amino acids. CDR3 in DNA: TGTGCCTGGAGTCCCCCAGGGCTCTATGGCTACACCTTC. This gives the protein CAWSPPGLYGYTF.

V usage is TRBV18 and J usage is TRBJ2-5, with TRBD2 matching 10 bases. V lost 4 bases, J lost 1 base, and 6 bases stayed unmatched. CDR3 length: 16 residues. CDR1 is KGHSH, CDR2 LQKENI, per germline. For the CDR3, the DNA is TGTGCCAGCTCACGCCTAGCGGGAGAACGCCAAGAGACCCAGTACTTC. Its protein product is CASSRLAGERQETQYF.

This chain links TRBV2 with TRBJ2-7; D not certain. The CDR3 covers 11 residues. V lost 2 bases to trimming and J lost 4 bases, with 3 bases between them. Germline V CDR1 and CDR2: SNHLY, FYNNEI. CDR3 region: CASSEPYEQYF. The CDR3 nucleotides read TGTGCCAGCAGTGAACCTTACGAGCAGTACTTC.

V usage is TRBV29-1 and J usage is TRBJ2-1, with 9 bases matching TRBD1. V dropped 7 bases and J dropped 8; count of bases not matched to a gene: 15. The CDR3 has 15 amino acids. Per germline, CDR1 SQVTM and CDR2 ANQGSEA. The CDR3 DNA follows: TGCAGCGCCGGTGGGCGGGGACAGGGAATGGATGAGCAGTTCTTC. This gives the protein CSAGGRGQGMDEQFF.

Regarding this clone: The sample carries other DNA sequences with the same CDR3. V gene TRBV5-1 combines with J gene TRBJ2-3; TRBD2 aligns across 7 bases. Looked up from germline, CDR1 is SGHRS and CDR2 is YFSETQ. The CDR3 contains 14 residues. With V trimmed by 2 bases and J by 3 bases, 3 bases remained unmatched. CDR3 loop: CASSLGRDTDTQYF. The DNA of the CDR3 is TGCGCCAGCAGCTTAGGGAGGGATACAGATACGCAGTATTTT.

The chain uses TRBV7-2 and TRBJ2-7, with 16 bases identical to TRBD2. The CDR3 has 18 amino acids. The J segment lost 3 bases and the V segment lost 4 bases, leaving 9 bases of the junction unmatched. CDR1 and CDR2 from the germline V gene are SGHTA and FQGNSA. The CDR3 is CASSSGLAGGPSFYEQYF. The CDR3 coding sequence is TGTGCCAGCAGCTCGGGACTAGCGGGAGGGCCTAGTTTCTACGAGCAGTACTTC.

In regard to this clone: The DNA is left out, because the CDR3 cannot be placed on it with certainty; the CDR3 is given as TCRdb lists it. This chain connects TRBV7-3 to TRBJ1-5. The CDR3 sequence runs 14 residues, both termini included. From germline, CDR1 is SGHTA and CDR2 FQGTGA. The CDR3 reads CASSLLLCGQPQHF.

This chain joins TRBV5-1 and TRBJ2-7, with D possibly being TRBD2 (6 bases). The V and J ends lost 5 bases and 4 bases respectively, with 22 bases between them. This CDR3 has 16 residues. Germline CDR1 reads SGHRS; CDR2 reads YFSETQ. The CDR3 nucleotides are TGCGCCAGCAGGCAAATGACCGGGAGTGTGTCATACGAGCAGTACTTC. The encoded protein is CASRQMTGSVSYEQYF.